This T cell receptor (beta chain) came from a study of blood T cell repertoires in COVID-19. Repertoires were generated with immunoSEQ multiplex PCR, while TCRdb's copy carries only in-frame clones and drops some. Of just over 250,000 clones detected, approximately 92% appear once; the ten largest clones hold approximately 2.6%. This CDR3 is 18 amino acids long. J lost 3 bases, V lost 9 bases, and 15 bases had no gene match. Germline V gene sequence: CDR1 KGHDR, CDR2 SFDVKD. The sample was peripheral blood. The gene calls are TRBV24-1 and TRBJ2-6; 8 bases map to TRBD2. The clonotype originates from a person in their late teens or twenties with COVID-19, enrolled during active disease. The DNA for the CDR3 is TGTGCCACCGGTTCTACTAGCGGCTCTCTGGGTGGGGCCAACGTCCTGACTTTC. It codes for CATGSTSGSLGGANVLTF.